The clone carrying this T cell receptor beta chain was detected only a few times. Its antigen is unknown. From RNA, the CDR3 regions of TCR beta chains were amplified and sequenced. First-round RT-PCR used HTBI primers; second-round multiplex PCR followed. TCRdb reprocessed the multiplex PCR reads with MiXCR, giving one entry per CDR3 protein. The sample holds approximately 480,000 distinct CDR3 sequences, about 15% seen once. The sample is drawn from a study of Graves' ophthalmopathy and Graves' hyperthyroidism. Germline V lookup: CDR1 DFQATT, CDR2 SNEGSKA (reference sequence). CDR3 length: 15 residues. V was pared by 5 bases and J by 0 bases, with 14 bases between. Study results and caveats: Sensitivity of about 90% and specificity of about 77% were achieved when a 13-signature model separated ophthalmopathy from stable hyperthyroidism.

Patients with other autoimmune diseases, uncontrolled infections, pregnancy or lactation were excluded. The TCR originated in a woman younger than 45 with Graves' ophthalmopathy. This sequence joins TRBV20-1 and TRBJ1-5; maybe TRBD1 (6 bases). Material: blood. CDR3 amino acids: CSAGGQIYSNQPQHF. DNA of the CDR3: TGCAGTGCTGGTGGACAGATCTATAGCAATCAGCCCCAGCATTTT.